The 29 T cell receptor beta chains listed next were all sequenced from one sample in a study of cytomegalovirus exposure and HLA in healthy donors. With 60 Vbeta and 13 Jbeta primers, the PCR was carried out. Sequenced by immunoSEQ multiplex PCR; TCRdb stores in-frame clones only, minus some. The table shows 150,000 to 200,000 clones, with about 80% occurring only once. The material sequenced was PBMCs. The receptors here all came from a boy aged 10-17 years in good health and CMV-seronegative.

This chain connects TRBV6-4 to TRBJ2-1, with a weak D call TRBD2 (7 bases). CDR3 length: 16 residues. Trimming pared 3 bases from V and 3 bases from J, leaving 15 bases between. In germline, CDR1 is MRHNA, CDR2 SNTAGT. CDR3 loop: CASSEMEGGRYNEQFF. The CDR3 DNA follows: TGTGCCAGCAGTGAAATGGAGGGGGGGCGCTACAATGAGCAGTTCTTC.

J is TRBJ2-4 and V is TRBV18; no clear D gene. Germline-derived CDR1 and CDR2 are KGHSH and LQKENI. The CDR3 contains 16 residues. With 3 bases removed from V and 3 bases from J, the gap between germline ends came to 15 bases. This chain's CDR3 is CASSPAGSLVKNIQYF. As DNA, the CDR3 is TGTGCCAGCTCACCGGCAGGATCCCTGGTCAAAAACATTCAGTACTTC.

The chain couples TRBV7-9 to TRBJ2-1; 15 nucleotides align to TRBD2. The germline gives CDR1 SEHNR, CDR2 FQNEAQ (reference sequence). V lost 5 bases to trimming and J lost 6 bases; unmatched junction nucleotides: 11. This CDR3 spans 18 amino acids. In DNA, the CDR3 is TGTGCCAGCAGCGGGTGGACTAGCGGGAGGGCCTTGGGCAATGAGCAGTTCTTC. The encoded protein is CASSGWTSGRALGNEQFF.

This chain uses TRBV7-2 with TRBJ2-5; TRBD1 is a possible D gene (6 bases). The CDR3 has 15 amino acids. The V end lost 1 base, the J end lost 4 bases, and 13 bases lay between the germline ends. Germline V gene data show CDR1 as SGHTA and CDR2 as FQGNSA. DNA for the CDR3: TGTGCCAGCAGCTTAGGCGTACAGGGTAGAGAGACCCAGTACTTC. Amino acids: CASSLGVQGRETQYF.

The chain employs TRBV18 and TRBJ2-7; TRBD2 aligns across 10 bases. J was trimmed by 2 bases and V by 1 base; bases with no gene match: 11. This CDR3 region has 18 residues. Germline V gene lookup returns CDR1 KGHSH and CDR2 LQKENI. The CDR3 spells CASSPRLAGVPGPYEQYF. The CDR3 bases are TGTGCCAGCTCACCACGGCTAGCGGGAGTCCCCGGCCCCTACGAGCAGTACTTC.

The chain employs TRBV9 and TRBJ2-5, with 12 bases lining up with TRBD2. Germline V gene sequence: CDR1 SGDLS, CDR2 YYNGEE. After removal of 3 bases from V and 11 bases from J, the junction contained 8 bases not matched to a gene. The CDR3 contains 14 residues. The CDR3 region is CASSAGTSGLEQYF. CDR3 bases: TGTGCCAGCAGCGCCGGGACTAGCGGGCTGGAGCAGTACTTC.

V gene TRBV18 combines with J gene TRBJ2-7; 7 nucleotides line up with TRBD1. The V gene end was trimmed by 3 bases and the J gene end by 4 bases; junction bases not matched to a gene: 9. Per the germline V gene, CDR1 is KGHSH and CDR2 is LQKENI. The CDR3 sequence is 15 residues long. CDR3 sequence reads: CASSPPPGGVYEQYF. The DNA for the CDR3 is TGTGCCAGCTCACCCCCGCCAGGGGGTGTTTACGAGCAGTACTTC.

The gene calls are TRBV5-1 and TRBJ2-5; D not certain. Trimming removed 0 bases from V and 5 bases from J, with 11 bases in between. The CDR3 length is 14 residues. Germline-derived CDR1 and CDR2 are SGHRS and YFSETQ. The CDR3 loop is CASSLAGRTETQYF. CDR3 coding DNA: TGCGCCAGCAGCTTGGCTGGCAGAACGGAGACCCAGTACTTC.

The rearrangement links TRBV30 to TRBJ2-7; the D gene is possibly TRBD1 (6 bases). V lost 1 base and J lost 1, with 14 bases in between. The V gene's germline CDR1 is GTSNPN and CDR2 SVGIG (reference sequence). This CDR3 has 15 amino acids. CDR3: CAWSADRSPSYEQYF. The DNA of the CDR3 is TGTGCCTGGAGTGCCGACAGGTCCCCTTCCTACGAGCAGTACTTC.

The chain recombines TRBV30 with TRBJ2-1; 7 positions match TRBD2. V was pared by 0 bases and J by 3 bases, with 14 bases of the junction left unmatched. This CDR3 contains 18 residues. CDR1 GTSNPN and CDR2 SVGIG come from the germline V gene (reference sequence). CDR3 protein: CAWSVRAGVVFNYNEQFF. The CDR3 bases are TGTGCCTGGAGTGTACGGGCGGGGGTCGTCTTTAACTACAATGAGCAGTTCTTC.

This chain joins TRBV29-1 and TRBJ2-1; perhaps TRBD1 as D (6 bases). V lost 7 bases, J lost 4 bases, and 14 bases lay in between. This CDR3 contains 13 residues. Germline CDR1 SQVTM, CDR2 ANQGSEA. As DNA, the CDR3 is TGCAGCGCTACAGGGTTGGGGTACAATGAGCAGTTCTTC. Translating gives CSATGLGYNEQFF.

This rearrangement joins TRBV11-2 to TRBJ2-5, with D perhaps TRBD2 (5 bases). Matching the DNA end better, TRBJ2-7 makes the J call doubtful. Germline CDR1 is SGHAT and CDR2 is FQNNGV. The CDR3 has 12 amino acids. This chain's CDR3 is CASSRGSYEQYF. Written as DNA, the CDR3 is TGTGCCAGCAGCCGCGGGTCCTACGAGCAGTACTTC.

This clone was seen only a few times. This chain uses TRBV21-1 with TRBJ1-5. TRBV21-1 corresponds to a pseudogene. The CDR3 contains 13 residues. CDR3 coding DNA: TGTGCCAGCAGCAAAGACGGAGACCAGCCCCAGCATTTT. Amino acid sequence: CASSKDGDQPQHF.

The V gene is TRBV9, the J gene TRBJ1-4; D may be TRBD1 (6 bases). The CDR3 runs 15 residues. Looked up from germline, CDR1 is SGDLS and CDR2 is YYNGEE. V shed 1 base and J shed 8 bases, with 15 bases lying between them. For the CDR3, the DNA is TGTGCCAGCAGCGTAACTACAGGGCAGGGGGAAAAACTGTTTTTT. This gives the protein CASSVTTGQGEKLFF.

This chain connects TRBV9 to TRBJ1-6; tentative D call: TRBD1 (5 bases). Germline loops: CDR1 SGDLS, CDR2 YYNGEE. V dropped 4 bases and J dropped 10 bases, with 21 bases sitting between them. The CDR3 covers 16 residues. CDR3 DNA: TGTGCCAGCAGCCCCTCACCCGGACATCTCGGGTCACCCCTCCACTTT. Amino acid sequence: CASSPSPGHLGSPLHF.

This chain joins TRBV5-1 and TRBJ2-3; 13 nucleotides match TRBD2. V gave up 8 bases and J gave up 3 bases; unmatched junction bases: 3. The CDR3 covers 14 residues. Germline CDR1 SGHRS, CDR2 YFSETQ. CDR3 loop: CASGLAGETDTQYF. The CDR3 nucleotides are TGCGCCAGTGGACTAGCGGGAGAGACAGATACGCAGTATTTT.

The chain carries TRBV19 and TRBJ1-5; 10 positions match TRBD1. The CDR3 contains 18 residues. Germline loops: CDR1 LNHDA, CDR2 SQIVND (reference sequence). V lost 1 base, J lost 7 bases, and 13 bases stayed unmatched. The CDR3 here is CASSIVTGGAREGQPQHF. Here the CDR3 DNA reads TGTGCCAGTAGTATAGTGACAGGGGGCGCGAGGGAAGGCCAGCCCCAGCATTTT.

This clone was observed a few times. The rearrangement links TRBV19 to TRBJ2-2, with D perhaps TRBD2 (5 bases). V was pared by 6 bases and J by 1 base, with 9 bases between. The CDR3 runs 14 residues. Germline V lookup: CDR1 LNHDA, CDR2 SQIVND (reference sequence). CDR3 sequence reads: CASSLGRNTGELFF. The CDR3 coding sequence is TGTGCCAGTAGCCTTGGGAGGAACACCGGGGAGCTGTTTTTT.

In the case of this clone: In the same sample, other DNA sequences code for this CDR3. The J gene is TRBJ2-3, the V gene TRBV5-1; 7 bases are a match to TRBD1. With V trimmed by 2 bases and J by 1 base, 1 base remained unmatched. CDR3 length equals 14 residues. The V gene's germline CDR1 is SGHRS and CDR2 YFSETQ. CDR3 protein: CASSFTGGTDTQYF. CDR3 bases: TGCGCCAGCAGCTTTACAGGGGGCACAGATACGCAGTATTTT.

The V call is TRBV5-6, the J call TRBJ2-5; TRBD1 matches at 9 bases. This CDR3 spans 14 amino acids. J was trimmed by 5 bases and V by 3 bases; bases with no gene match: 5. The V gene's germline CDR1 is SGHDT and CDR2 YYEEEE. This CDR3 reads CASSWRGQGETQYF. The CDR3 DNA sequence: TGTGCCAGCAGCTGGAGAGGACAGGGGGAGACCCAGTACTTC. Supplemented by reference TRBV5-6 and TRBJ2-5, the full variable domain reads DAGVTQSPTHLIKTRGQQVTLRCSPKSGHDTVSWYQQALGQGPQFIFQYYEEEERQRGNFPDRFSGHQFPNYSSELNVNALLLGDSALYLCASSWRGQGETQYFGPGTRLLVL.

CDR3 sequence (DNA): TGCAGCGTTGAGGGAGGGGAATCTGCTTTCTTT. The encoded protein is CSVEGGESAFF. The rearrangement joins TRBV29-1 to TRBJ1-1; TRBD1 is a possible D gene (5 bases). This CDR3 region has 11 residues. Germline loops: CDR1 SQVTM, CDR2 ANQGSEA. The V end lost 3 bases, the J end lost 11 bases, and 13 bases lay between the germline ends.

A few counts support this clone. The chain has TRBV4-3 and TRBJ2-7, with 8 bases aligning to TRBD2. CDR3 size: 18 residues. Unmatched junction bases numbered 13, after V lost 1 base and J lost 2 bases. CDR1 is LGHNA, CDR2 YSLEER, per germline. CDR3 DNA sequence: TGCGCCAGCAGCCAAGGAATCCGGGTTAGCGGGGTAGCCTACGAGCAGTACTTC. Its protein product is CASSQGIRVSGVAYEQYF.

The genes are TRBV27 and TRBJ2-1; 12 positions agree with TRBD2. V trimming: 9 bases; J trimming: 3 bases; junction bases outside the gene matches: 3. The CDR3 has 14 amino acids. Germline CDR1 is MNHEY and CDR2 is SMNVEV (reference sequence). The CDR3 is CASGLAGSYNEQFF. In DNA form, the CDR3 reads TGTGCCAGTGGACTAGCGGGGAGCTACAATGAGCAGTTCTTC.

The chain uses TRBV5-4 and TRBJ2-3; D is perhaps TRBD2 (5 bases). V dropped 0 bases and J dropped 4 bases, with 12 bases sitting between them. The CDR3 is 15 residues long. CDR1 SGHNT and CDR2 YYREEE come from the germline V gene (reference sequence). The DNA for the CDR3 is TGTGCCAGCAGCTTGGATGGTACGGGGTCAGATACGCAGTATTTT. Amino acids: CASSLDGTGSDTQYF.

This chain uses TRBV6-1 with TRBJ1-1; no clear D gene. The germline V and J ends were trimmed by 7 bases and 1 base, with 16 bases remaining between them. CDR1 is MNHNS and CDR2 is SASEGT in the germline V gene. CDR3 size: 15 residues. CDR3 region: CASTFWAGGNTEAFF. The CDR3 DNA follows: TGTGCCAGCACCTTCTGGGCTGGAGGGAACACTGAAGCTTTCTTT.

The rearrangement uses TRBV5-4 and TRBJ2-3, with 7 bases aligning to TRBD1. J lost 8 bases, V lost 5 bases, and 14 bases had no gene match. CDR1 and CDR2 (germline): SGHNT, YYREEE (reference sequence). The CDR3 contains 15 residues. CDR3 in amino acids: CASRPQDRLRGTQYF. CDR3 bases: TGTGCCAGCAGACCCCAGGACAGGCTAAGGGGTACGCAGTATTTT.

Here the CDR3 reads CAIAGVRTDTQYF. For the CDR3, the DNA is TGTGCCATCGCAGGGGTACGCACAGATACGCAGTATTTT. The chain joins TRBV10-3 to TRBJ2-3, with a tentative D call TRBD1 (6 bases). V lost 8 bases and J lost 1, with 10 bases in between. The CDR3 totals 13 residues. CDR1 ENHRY and CDR2 SYGVKD come from the germline V gene.

The chain recombines TRBV28 with TRBJ2-1; D remains unclear. Between the trimmed V and J ends, which lost 4 bases and 6 bases, there was a span of 13 bases. Per the germline V gene, CDR1 is MDHEN and CDR2 is SYDVKM. The CDR3 has 14 residues. CDR3 in DNA: TGTGCCAGCAGTTCGTTGTACAGTTTCAATGAGCAGTTCTTC. It is translated as CASSSLYSFNEQFF.

V and J are TRBV5-1 and TRBJ1-4; D might be TRBD1 (5 bases). Trimming shortened V by 0 bases and J by 4 bases, and 10 bases separated the two germline ends. The CDR3 has 15 amino acids. Per germline, CDR1 SGHRS and CDR2 YFSETQ. Here the CDR3 DNA reads TGCGCCAGCAGCTTGGCAGGGTTCGATAATGAAAAACTGTTTTTT. As protein: CASSLAGFDNEKLFF.